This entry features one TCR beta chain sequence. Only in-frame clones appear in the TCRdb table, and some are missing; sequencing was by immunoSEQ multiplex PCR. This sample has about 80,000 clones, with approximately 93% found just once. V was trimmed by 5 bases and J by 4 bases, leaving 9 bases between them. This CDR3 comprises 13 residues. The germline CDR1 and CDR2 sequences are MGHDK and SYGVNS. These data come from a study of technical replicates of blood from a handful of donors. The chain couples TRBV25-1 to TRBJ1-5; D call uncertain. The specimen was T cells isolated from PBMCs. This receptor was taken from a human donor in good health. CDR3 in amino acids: CASSHGGNQPQHF. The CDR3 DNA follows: TGTGCCAGCAGTCACGGCGGAAATCAGCCCCAGCATTTT.